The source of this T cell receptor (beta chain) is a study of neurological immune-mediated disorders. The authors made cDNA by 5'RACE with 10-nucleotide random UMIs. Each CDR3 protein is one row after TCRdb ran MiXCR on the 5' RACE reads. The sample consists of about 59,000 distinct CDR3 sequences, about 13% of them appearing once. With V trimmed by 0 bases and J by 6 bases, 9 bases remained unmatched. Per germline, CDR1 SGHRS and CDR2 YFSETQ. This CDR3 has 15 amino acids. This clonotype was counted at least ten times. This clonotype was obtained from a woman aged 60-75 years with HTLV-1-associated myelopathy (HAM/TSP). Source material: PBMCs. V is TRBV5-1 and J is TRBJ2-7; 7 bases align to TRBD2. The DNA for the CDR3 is TGCGCCAGCAGCTTGGGCCTAGCGGAGGTGGGCGAGCAGTACTTC. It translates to CASSLGLAEVGEQYF.